Shown below are 23 T cell receptor beta chains from a single sample sequenced in a study of beta chain features in type 1 diabetes. The antigens these receptors bind are not known. Investigators reverse transcribed all isolated RNA, so they sequenced expressed TCRB transcripts. Clones were sequenced by immunoSEQ multiplex PCR, and TCRdb holds only the in-frame ones, with some missing. The sample includes a few hundred thousand clones, approximately 15% of them seen just once. General observations from the study: Moderate yet significant TCRB CDR3 shortening was seen in Type 1 diabetes patients in all four CD4+ subsets.

The sequencing sample was made of naive CD4+ T cells from blood. These receptors were obtained from a man aged 18 to 29 with type 1 diabetes.

This clone was seen more than once but under ten times. The genes are TRBV2 and TRBJ1-1, with D possibly being TRBD1 (5 bases). CDR3 length equals 13 residues. The V gene lost 1 base and the J gene lost 7 bases, with 10 bases spanning the gap. Germline-derived CDR1 and CDR2 are SNHLY and FYNNEI. CDR3 nucleotides: TGTGCCAGCAGTGAAGGGGGCGGAGTTGAAGCTTTCTTT. Translating gives CASSEGGGVEAFF.

This clone was detected a few times. The chain joins TRBV19 to TRBJ1-4; 7 positions agree with TRBD1. J gave up 0 bases and V 3 bases, and 1 base lay outside the gene matches. This CDR3 is 15 amino acids long. CDR1 is LNHDA, CDR2 SQIVND, per germline (reference sequence). In nucleotides, the CDR3 is TGTGCCAGTAGTATGGGGACAGCAACTAATGAAAAACTGTTTTTT. Translating it yields CASSMGTATNEKLFF. Based on the CDR3 plus reference TRBV19 and TRBJ1-4, the full variable domain is DGGITQSPKYLFRKEGQNVTLSCEQNLNHDAMYWYRQDPGQGLRLIYYSQIVNDFQKGDIAEGYSVSREKKESFPLTVTSAQKNPTAFYLCASSMGTATNEKLFFGSGTQLSVL.

Only a few counts were recorded for this clone. This chain joins TRBV7-8 and TRBJ2-7, with a tentative D call TRBD2 (5 bases). V lost 5 bases to trimming and J lost 5 bases, with 16 bases between them. This CDR3 has 14 amino acids. The V gene's germline CDR1 is SGHVS and CDR2 FQNEAQ. As DNA, the CDR3 is TGTGCCAGCAGCACCAGGACTGCTTGGGACGAGCAGTACTTC. Protein sequence: CASSTRTAWDEQYF. The full variable domain, completed using reference TRBV7-8 and TRBJ2-7, is GAGVSQSPRYKVAKRGQDVALRCDPISGHVSLFWYQQALGQGPEFLTYFQNEAQLDKSGLPSDRFFAERPEGSVSTLKIQRTQQEDSAVYLCASSTRTAWDEQYFGPGTRLTVT.

V is TRBV12-2 and J is TRBJ2-5; the table calls TRBD1, which could not be checked here. TRBV12-2 is a recognized pseudogene. The CDR3 loop spans 16 amino acids. DNA of the CDR3: TGTGCAAGTCGCCCCCCGACAGAGTCGGTACAAGAGACCCAGTACTTC. Its protein is CASRPPTESVQETQYF.

The chain is built from TRBV11-2 and TRBJ1-1; possible D gene TRBD1, 5 bases. Germline CDR1 reads SGHAT; CDR2 reads FQNNGV. V lost 2 bases and J lost 7, with 11 bases in between. CDR3 length equals 13 residues. The CDR3 loop is CASSLNQGGEAFF. The CDR3 coding sequence is TGTGCCAGCAGCTTAAATCAGGGCGGTGAAGCTTTCTTT.

This chain links TRBV6-5 with TRBJ1-1; the D gene is possibly TRBD1 (6 bases). This CDR3 contains 14 residues. Trimming stripped 6 bases from V and 2 bases from J, with 13 bases between. Germline V gene lookup returns CDR1 MNHEY and CDR2 SVGAGI. The CDR3 coding sequence is TGTGCCAGCAGGTGGACAGTACTAAACACTGAAGCTTTCTTT. Amino acid sequence: CASRWTVLNTEAFF.

The chain links TRBV5-4 to TRBJ1-6, with 7 bases matching TRBD1. Germline CDR1 SGHNT, CDR2 YYREEE (reference sequence). Trimming took 4 bases from V and 9 from J; bases not matched to a gene: 10. The CDR3 totals 15 residues. This CDR3 reads CASSPETGRGSPLHF. Written as DNA, the CDR3 is TGTGCCAGCAGCCCTGAGACAGGGAGAGGTTCACCCCTCCACTTT.

V is TRBV18 and J is TRBJ2-7, with 11 bases matching TRBD1. Germline CDR1 is KGHSH and CDR2 is LQKENI. V lost 5 bases to trimming and J lost 5 bases; unmatched junction nucleotides: 5. The CDR3 totals 14 residues. DNA for the CDR3: TGTGCCAGCTCAAGGACAGGGGGCCGAGACGAGCAGTACTTC. It encodes CASSRTGGRDEQYF.

CDR3 nucleotide sequence: TGTGCCAGCAGTTACTCCTGGGACAGGGTCTGGGATAGGTTCTTC. Translating it yields CASSYSWDRVWDRFF. This chain links TRBV6-6 with TRBJ2-1; TRBD1 matches 9 bases. Trimming removed 0 bases from V and 15 bases from J; junction bases left unmatched: 12. Germline V gene lookup returns CDR1 MNHNY and CDR2 SVGAGI (reference sequence). The CDR3 loop spans 15 amino acids.

J is TRBJ2-1 and V is TRBV5-1; tentative D call: TRBD2 (6 bases). Trimming left V 6 bases short and J 7 bases short, with 17 bases between. The CDR3 consists of 14 residues. The germline V gene has CDR1 SGHRS and CDR2 YFSETQ. The CDR3 DNA is TGCGCCAGCAAAGCGGACCCCAGCGGGAATGAGCAGTTCTTC. Residues: CASKADPSGNEQFF.

Only a few counts were recorded for this clone. The chain couples TRBV6-5 to TRBJ2-7; D remains ambiguous. This CDR3 is 12 amino acids long. CDR1 and CDR2 from the germline V gene are MNHEY and SVGAGI. The ends were cut back, 8 bases at V and 3 bases at J, with 11 bases in the middle. DNA for the CDR3: TGTGCCAGCTCTTCTGGGCACTACGAGCAGTACTTC. It codes for CASSSGHYEQYF.

This clone has only a few counts. The chain uses TRBV7-9 and TRBJ2-5; tentatively, D is TRBD2 (5 bases). The V end lost 5 bases, the J end lost 5 bases, and 15 bases lay between the germline ends. Germline V CDR1 and CDR2: SEHNR, FQNEAQ (reference sequence). This CDR3 spans 14 amino acids. The DNA for the CDR3 is TGTGCCAGCAGCCTCTTACTAGAGCTGGAGACCCAGTACTTC. Translated, it gives CASSLLLELETQYF.

This clone came up a few times. J is TRBJ2-1 and V is TRBV30; TRBD2 aligns across 10 bases. V was pared by 1 base and J by 9 bases, with 12 bases of the junction left unmatched. This CDR3 has 16 residues. CDR1 GTSNPN and CDR2 SVGIG come from the germline V gene (reference sequence). CDR3: CAWSGAGAGGAFEQFF. Written as DNA, the CDR3 is TGTGCCTGGAGTGGGGCCGGAGCGGGGGGGGCGTTTGAGCAGTTCTTC.

V gene TRBV7-9 combines with J gene TRBJ1-2; 9 bases are a match to TRBD1. The ends lost 3 bases at V and 7 bases at J; junction bases unmatched: 12. Germline assignment: CDR1 SEHNR and CDR2 FQNEAQ (reference sequence). The CDR3 is made up of 16 amino acids. The CDR3 region has the DNA TGTGCCAGCAGCTTTACAGGGGGCGCGTTTTCCGGTGGCTACACCTTC. This translates into CASSFTGGAFSGGYTF.

The sample holds a few counts of this clone. The chain joins TRBV28 to TRBJ2-3; D unresolved. The V gene's germline CDR1 is MDHEN and CDR2 SYDVKM. Trimming stripped 6 bases from V and 2 bases from J, with 9 bases between. The CDR3 covers 13 residues. The chain's CDR3 is CASSRPDTDTQYF. The CDR3 DNA reads TGTGCCAGCAGCAGGCCTGACACAGATACGCAGTATTTT.

This chain joins TRBV23-1 and TRBJ2-7; D is perhaps TRBD2 (5 bases). TRBV23-1 has ORF status, its function being uncertain. Between the trimmed V and J ends, which lost 4 bases and 0 bases, there was a span of 13 bases. This CDR3 has 15 amino acids. CDR3 nucleotides: TGCGCCAGCAGTCGCCCGGGATCTAGCTCCTACGAGCAGTACTTC. It translates to CASSRPGSSSYEQYF.

This clone was seen a few times. The rearrangement links TRBV4-2 to TRBJ1-2, with 12 bases that match TRBD1. V was pared by 5 bases and J by 6 bases, with 13 bases of the junction left unmatched. This CDR3 comprises 17 residues. Looked up from germline, CDR1 is LGHNA and CDR2 is YNFKEQ. CDR3 residues: CASSLFSGTGGGDGYTF. CDR3 DNA: TGTGCCAGCAGCTTATTTTCCGGGACAGGGGGCGGTGATGGCTACACCTTC.

J is TRBJ2-7 and V is TRBV6-5, with D possibly being TRBD2 (6 bases). Trimming took off 7 bases at V and 6 bases at J, with 19 bases between the two ends. The CDR3 totals 14 residues. Germline CDR1 reads MNHEY; CDR2 reads SVGAGI. CDR3 protein: CASTPGGFGREQYF. For the CDR3, the DNA is TGTGCCAGCACCCCCGGGGGATTCGGCCGCGAGCAGTACTTC.

V usage is TRBV6-6 and J usage is TRBJ2-7; 9 nucleotides line up with TRBD2. The CDR3 runs 15 residues. Per germline, CDR1 MNHNY and CDR2 SVGAGI (reference sequence). V trimming: 5 bases; J trimming: 2 bases; junction bases outside the gene matches: 7. CDR3 nucleotides: TGTGCCAGCAGTGATAGCGGGAGATACCCCTACGAGCAGTACTTC. Translation: CASSDSGRYPYEQYF.

The sample holds a few counts of this clone. The chain combines TRBV11-2 with TRBJ2-5; 7 nucleotides line up with TRBD1. Germline assignment: CDR1 SGHAT and CDR2 FQNNGV. After removal of 5 bases from V and 4 bases from J, the junction contained 10 bases not matched to a gene. CDR3 length: 15 amino acids. Here the CDR3 DNA reads TGTGCCAGCAGCCCCAGGGGGAAACTAGGAGAGACCCAGTACTTC. Its translation is CASSPRGKLGETQYF.

The chain uses TRBV5-6 and TRBJ2-7, with TRBD1 matching over 10 bases. In germline, CDR1 is SGHDT, CDR2 YYEEEE. There are 17 residues in the CDR3. Trimming cost V 0 bases and J 3 bases; bases outside gene matches: 9. DNA of the CDR3: TGTGCCAGCAGCTTGGGTCCCGGGACAGGGGCGCACTACGAGCAGTACTTC. Translated, it gives CASSLGPGTGAHYEQYF. The full variable domain, rest sourced from reference TRBV5-6 and TRBJ2-7, is DAGVTQSPTHLIKTRGQQVTLRCSPKSGHDTVSWYQQALGQGPQFIFQYYEEEERQRGNFPDRFSGHQFPNYSSELNVNALLLGDSALYLCASSLGPGTGAHYEQYFGPGTRLTVT.

The gene calls are TRBV4-1 and TRBJ2-5; D is perhaps TRBD1 (5 bases). Germline CDR1 and CDR2: MGHRA and YSYEKL. The CDR3 runs 15 residues. Deletions cut 0 bases from V and 2 bases from J, with 10 bases between. The CDR3 loop reads CASSQEGLLQETQYF. CDR3 nucleotides: TGCGCCAGCAGCCAAGAGGGGCTGTTACAAGAGACCCAGTACTTC.

Note on this clone: The sample carries other DNA sequences with the same CDR3. J is TRBJ2-3 and V is TRBV6-5, with D possibly TRBD1 on 5 matching bases. Trimming cost V 6 bases and J 3 bases, with 10 bases left between them. Germline loops: CDR1 MNHEY, CDR2 SVGAGI. The CDR3 spans 13 residues. The CDR3 reads CASSQPGTDTQYF. CDR3 coding DNA: TGTGCCAGCAGCCAGCCAGGGACAGATACGCAGTATTTT.